The TCR delta chain under discussion was sequenced for a study of Vδ1+ human thymocytes. Overall study findings and caveats: Highly polyclonal TRG and TRD repertoires with Gaussian CDR3 length distributions appeared in thymus.

This clone was found a few times. What it recognizes is unknown. After alphabeta T cell depletion, CD3+ Vdelta1+ Vdelta2- thymocytes were sorted. RNA was extracted from the cells and then reverse transcribed. CDR3 amplicons came from multiplex PCR with pooled V-gene forward and constant-region reverse primers. TCRdb re-processed the multiplex PCR reads using CATT. Of around 56,000 delta-chain clones in the sample, roughly 16% were seen once. The germline CDR1 and CDR2 sequences are TSWWSYY and QGS. V lost 1 base and J lost 0, with 15 bases in between. CDR3 size: 17 residues. The sequencing sample was made of Vdelta1+ gamma-delta thymocytes from the thymus. As for subset: FACS-sorted CD3+ TCRalphabeta- TCRVdelta1+ TCRVdelta2- thymocytes. The chain links TRDV1 to TRDJ1; D call uncertain. The receptor was isolated from a girl under three years old who had congenital heart surgery. This chain's CDR3 is CALGEPKSCGDTDKLIF. CDR3 in DNA: TGTGCTCTTGGGGAACCTAAGTCCTGCGGGGACACCGATAAACTCATCTTT.